This T cell receptor (beta chain) was obtained from a study of blood T cells in healthy people across ages. This clonotype has more than one count but fewer than ten. For the second PCR, which ran for 7 to 11 cycles, a sample-barcoded 5' primer and a J-beta primer mix were used. The yield of each sample was at least 2.5 million CDR3-containing paired-end reads. From the 5' RACE reads, TCRdb called clonotypes with MiXCR, one entry per CDR3 protein. Of around 900,000 distinct CDR3 sequences listed, about 53% were seen once; the top ten hold around 21%. Trimming at V came to 4 bases and at J to 2 bases, leaving 22 bases not matched to a gene. This CDR3 is built from 19 residues. The germline V gene encodes CDR1 SQVTM and CDR2 ANQGSEA.

The V gene is TRBV29-1, the J gene TRBJ2-7; TRBD2 agrees at 8 bases. This clonotype was obtained from a woman aged 55-69 years in good health. Sequencing was performed on blood. The CDR3 bases are TGCAGCGTTGCCCTAGGCGGGTACAAAATCGAGCGGGGGCCCTACGAGCAGTACTTC. Its translation: CSVALGGYKIERGPYEQYF.